This is a list of T cell receptor beta chains from one sample in a study of T cells in Graves' hyperthyroidism and ophthalmopathy. TCRdb fed the multiplex PCR reads into MiXCR, producing one record per CDR3 protein. This sample yields about 300,000 distinct CDR3 sequences, of which approximately 19% are seen a single time; 35% to 40% belongs to the top ten. Input material: blood. These receptors came from a middle-aged man with Graves' ophthalmopathy. The CDR3 runs from the conserved cysteine through the conserved F or W. The order of the fields is clone size, V gene, J gene, D gene, CDR3 DNA, CDR3 protein. A D gene is named only where the DNA matches it firmly. A clone size is listed for some rows: how often the clone was seen (once, few, many), or a class if it is expanded.

abundance: NA; v_gene: TRBV20-1; j_gene: TRBJ1-2; d_gene: NA; CDR3nt: TGCAGCGTTTCGGACAGCGCCTATGGCTACACCTTC; CDR3aa: CSVSDSAYGYTF
abundance: few; v_gene: TRBV11-2; j_gene: TRBJ1-3; d_gene: NA; CDR3nt: TGTGCCAGCAGCCCTAGCTCTGGAAACACCATATATTTT; CDR3aa: CASSPSSGNTIYF
abundance: many; v_gene: TRBV12-3/TRBV12-4; j_gene: TRBJ1-1; d_gene: NA; CDR3nt: TGTGCCAGCGGAAGACAGGTTATGAACACTGAAGCTTTCTTT; CDR3aa: CASGRQVMNTEAFF
abundance: NA; v_gene: TRBV19; j_gene: TRBJ2-7; d_gene: TRBD2; CDR3nt: TGTGCCAGTAGTACAAATAGCGGGAGAGACTACGAGCAGTACTTC; CDR3aa: CASSTNSGRDYEQYF
abundance: NA; v_gene: TRBV6-1; j_gene: TRBJ1-5; d_gene: NA; CDR3nt: TGTGCCAGCACCCGACAGATATTGGGCAATCAGCCCCAGCATTTT; CDR3aa: CASTRQILGNQPQHF
abundance: once; v_gene: TRBV18; j_gene: TRBJ2-7; d_gene: NA; CDR3nt: TGTGCCAGCTCACCAACCGATACCTACGAGCAGTACTTC; CDR3aa: CASSPTDTYEQYF
abundance: NA; v_gene: TRBV28; j_gene: TRBJ1-1; d_gene: NA; CDR3nt: TGTGCCAGCAGTAAGGGGGGCTTTGAAGCTTTCTTT; CDR3aa: CASSKGGFEAFF
abundance: NA; v_gene: TRBV5-4; j_gene: TRBJ2-1; d_gene: NA; CDR3nt: TGTGCCAGCAGCTTGGCTTGGCGGGCCTACAATGAGCAGTTCTTC; CDR3aa: CASSLAWRAYNEQFF
abundance: NA; v_gene: TRBV18; j_gene: TRBJ2-5; d_gene: NA; CDR3nt: TGTGCCAGCTCACCTACCCGCACTGCTAGCGAGAAACAAGAGACCCAGTACTTC; CDR3aa: CASSPTRTASEKQETQYF
abundance: many; v_gene: TRBV12-3/TRBV12-4; j_gene: TRBJ2-7; d_gene: NA; CDR3nt: TGTGCCAGCAGTTTCAGCCGAATCCACTTCGAGCAGTACTTC; CDR3aa: CASSFSRIHFEQYF
abundance: many; v_gene: TRBV7-8; j_gene: TRBJ2-7; d_gene: TRBD1; CDR3nt: TGTGCCAGCAGCCCGATCGCCGGGACAGAAACAACCTACGAGCAGTACTTC; CDR3aa: CASSPIAGTETTYEQYF
abundance: NA; v_gene: TRBV19; j_gene: TRBJ2-1; d_gene: TRBD1; CDR3nt: TGTGCCAGTAGCCAGCTCGGGACAGTATACAATGAGCAGTTCTTC; CDR3aa: CASSQLGTVYNEQFF
abundance: NA; v_gene: TRBV7-9; j_gene: TRBJ1-2; d_gene: TRBD1; CDR3nt: TGTGCCAGCACCAGCAGAACAGGGGAAGTTTATGGCTACACCTTC; CDR3aa: CASTSRTGEVYGYTF
abundance: NA; v_gene: TRBV2; j_gene: TRBJ2-7; d_gene: NA; CDR3nt: TGTGCCAGCGGAAAGAGGGAACGATCCTACGAGCAGTACTTC; CDR3aa: CASGKRERSYEQYF
abundance: NA; v_gene: TRBV10-2; j_gene: TRBJ2-1; d_gene: TRBD2; CDR3nt: TGCGCCAGCACCGCGACTAGCGGAAACAATGAGCAGTTCTTC; CDR3aa: CASTATSGNNEQFF
abundance: many; v_gene: TRBV20-1; j_gene: TRBJ2-5; d_gene: NA; CDR3nt: TGCAGTGCTAGAGATTGGGCAAGCCTGGCACAAGAGACCCAGTACTTC; CDR3aa: CSARDWASLAQETQYF
abundance: few; v_gene: TRBV28; j_gene: TRBJ2-7; d_gene: TRBD1; CDR3nt: TGTGCCACCCATCGGACAGGCTCCTACGAGCAGTACTTC; CDR3aa: CATHRTGSYEQYF
abundance: many; v_gene: TRBV30; j_gene: TRBJ1-4; d_gene: NA; CDR3nt: TGTGCCTGGATTCGACAGGAGAATGAAAAACTGTTTTTT; CDR3aa: CAWIRQENEKLFF
abundance: many; v_gene: TRBV30; j_gene: TRBJ2-5; d_gene: NA; CDR3nt: TGTGCCTGGAGGGGTAGGCCACCTCGAGAGACCCAGTACTTC; CDR3aa: CAWRGRPPRETQYF
abundance: few; v_gene: TRBV3-1; j_gene: TRBJ2-1; d_gene: TRBD2; CDR3nt: TGTGCCAGCAGTCCTCTTCTCAGCGGGAGGGTCCATGAGCAGTTCTTC; CDR3aa: CASSPLLSGRVHEQFF
abundance: NA; v_gene: TRBV5-1; j_gene: TRBJ2-4; d_gene: TRBD2; CDR3nt: TGCGCCAGCAGCTTGATGGCGGGAGCGGGCATTCAGTACTTC; CDR3aa: CASSLMAGAGIQYF
abundance: few; v_gene: TRBV7-3; j_gene: TRBJ2-7; d_gene: TRBD2; CDR3nt: TGTGCCAGCAGCCCCACTAGCGGGAGCTTCGAGCAGTACTTC; CDR3aa: CASSPTSGSFEQYF
abundance: few; v_gene: TRBV5-1; j_gene: TRBJ1-5; d_gene: NA; CDR3nt: TGCGCCAGCAGCATAGGGACGGGGGGCGCTCAGCCCCAGCATTTT; CDR3aa: CASSIGTGGAQPQHF
abundance: NA; v_gene: TRBV12-5; j_gene: TRBJ2-3; d_gene: TRBD1; CDR3nt: TGTGCTAGTGGTCTCACCCGGACAGGGGGTTTCTCAGATACGCAGTATTTT; CDR3aa: CASGLTRTGGFSDTQYF
abundance: NA; v_gene: TRBV6-2/TRBV6-3; j_gene: TRBJ2-7; d_gene: TRBD1; CDR3nt: TGTGCCAGCAGCCCCGGGACAGGGAGCCCCGAGCAGTACTTC; CDR3aa: CASSPGTGSPEQYF
abundance: once; v_gene: TRBV20-1; j_gene: TRBJ1-1; d_gene: NA; CDR3nt: TGCAGTGCTAGGCTTCCGGGTCTTAGGACTGAAGCTTTCTTT; CDR3aa: CSARLPGLRTEAFF
abundance: NA; v_gene: TRBV15; j_gene: TRBJ2-6; d_gene: NA; CDR3nt: TGTGCCACCAGCGGGCCGTTCGGGGCCAACGTCCTGACTTTC; CDR3aa: CATSGPFGANVLTF
abundance: few; v_gene: TRBV28; j_gene: TRBJ2-7; d_gene: NA; CDR3nt: TGTGCCAGCAGTTTAGAGGGGAGAACGGAGCAGTACTTC; CDR3aa: CASSLEGRTEQYF
abundance: few; v_gene: TRBV28; j_gene: TRBJ1-5; d_gene: NA; CDR3nt: TGTGCCAGCAGGGGGCGGACCAATCAGCCCCAGCATTTT; CDR3aa: CASRGRTNQPQHF
abundance: many; v_gene: TRBV28; j_gene: TRBJ2-7; d_gene: TRBD2; CDR3nt: TGTGCCAGCAGTTTCCTAGCGGGTCCGTCCTACGAGCAGTACTTC; CDR3aa: CASSFLAGPSYEQYF
abundance: many; v_gene: TRBV5-5; j_gene: TRBJ1-5; d_gene: NA; CDR3nt: TGTGCCAGCAGCTTGGGGGGGCAGAAGCCCCAGCATTTT; CDR3aa: CASSLGGQKPQHF
abundance: many; v_gene: TRBV12-3/TRBV12-4; j_gene: TRBJ2-7; d_gene: NA; CDR3nt: TGTGCCAGCAGTTGGCTCGGTGGGCCCTACGAGCAGTACTTC; CDR3aa: CASSWLGGPYEQYF
abundance: many; v_gene: TRBV28; j_gene: TRBJ1-2; d_gene: NA; CDR3nt: TGTGCCAGCAGTCCCGGGAGGAACCCGACCCGGGGCTACACCTTC; CDR3aa: CASSPGRNPTRGYTF
abundance: NA; v_gene: TRBV20-1; j_gene: TRBJ2-3; d_gene: NA; CDR3nt: TGCAGTGCTAGACGGGACTCCACAGATACGCAGTATTTT; CDR3aa: CSARRDSTDTQYF
abundance: many; v_gene: TRBV3-1; j_gene: TRBJ1-5; d_gene: NA; CDR3nt: TGTGCCAGCAGCCCAATAGGGGTAAGGGTGAGCAATCAGCCCCAGCATTTT; CDR3aa: CASSPIGVRVSNQPQHF
abundance: NA; v_gene: TRBV28; j_gene: TRBJ1-4; d_gene: NA; CDR3nt: TGTGCCAGCACCGTCCCGGGTCCAAATGAAAAACTGTTTTTT; CDR3aa: CASTVPGPNEKLFF
abundance: few; v_gene: TRBV6-2/TRBV6-3; j_gene: TRBJ2-2; d_gene: TRBD1; CDR3nt: TGTGCCAGCAACACCCGTCAGGGGGCGCGGGTCGGGGAGCTGTTTTTT; CDR3aa: CASNTRQGARVGELFF
abundance: NA; v_gene: TRBV28; j_gene: TRBJ1-1; d_gene: TRBD1; CDR3nt: TGTGCCAGCAGATTTTCAACGAGGGACAGTGGGGTTCGTGAAGCTTTCTTT; CDR3aa: CASRFSTRDSGVREAFF
abundance: many; v_gene: TRBV7-2; j_gene: TRBJ2-7; d_gene: TRBD2; CDR3nt: TGTGCCAGCAGCCGCGGAGGAAGAGCGGGAGTCCAATACGAGCAGTACTTC; CDR3aa: CASSRGGRAGVQYEQYF
abundance: many; v_gene: TRBV5-1; j_gene: TRBJ1-6; d_gene: NA; CDR3nt: TGCGCCAGCAGCGTAGGACAGCACGACGGTTCACCCCTCCACTTT; CDR3aa: CASSVGQHDGSPLHF
abundance: NA; v_gene: TRBV25-1; j_gene: TRBJ2-5; d_gene: TRBD1; CDR3nt: TGTGCCAGCAGTGAATTAGGGCAGGGGGCCCAAGAGACCCAGTACTTC; CDR3aa: CASSELGQGAQETQYF
abundance: NA; v_gene: TRBV27; j_gene: TRBJ2-6; d_gene: TRBD1; CDR3nt: TGTGCCAGCAGTTTTTGGCAGGGGGCGCCCGGGGCCAACGTCCTGACTTTC; CDR3aa: CASSFWQGAPGANVLTF
abundance: NA; v_gene: TRBV4-1; j_gene: TRBJ2-3; d_gene: NA; CDR3nt: TGCGCCAGCAGCCAAGACGTGGGGAGAGCGCAGTATTTT; CDR3aa: CASSQDVGRAQYF
abundance: many; v_gene: TRBV27; j_gene: TRBJ2-7; d_gene: NA; CDR3nt: TGTGCCAGCACCTCTAGCGAGTCCTACGAGCAGTACTTC; CDR3aa: CASTSSESYEQYF
abundance: NA; v_gene: TRBV28; j_gene: TRBJ2-7; d_gene: NA; CDR3nt: TGTGCCAGCAGTTTCCCCCCGGCGGGACCCTCCTACGAGCAGTACTTC; CDR3aa: CASSFPPAGPSYEQYF
abundance: few; v_gene: TRBV27; j_gene: TRBJ1-1; d_gene: NA; CDR3nt: TGTGCCAGCAGTTTCCTCTCAGCCCACAGGGTAGGCACTGAAGCTTTCTTT; CDR3aa: CASSFLSAHRVGTEAFF
abundance: many; v_gene: TRBV3-1; j_gene: TRBJ2-5; d_gene: NA; CDR3nt: TGTGCCAGCAGAAAGGGGCCAGACCAAGAGACCCAGTACTTC; CDR3aa: CASRKGPDQETQYF
abundance: many; v_gene: TRBV6-2/TRBV6-3; j_gene: TRBJ1-5; d_gene: NA; CDR3nt: TGTGCCAGCATGTTAGGGCACGGTCAGCCCCAGCATTTT; CDR3aa: CASMLGHGQPQHF
abundance: few; v_gene: TRBV7-9; j_gene: TRBJ2-6; d_gene: NA; CDR3nt: TGTGCCAGCAGCACACTCCAGGAGGACTCTGGGGCCAACGTCCTGACTTTC; CDR3aa: CASSTLQEDSGANVLTF
abundance: many; v_gene: TRBV11-3; j_gene: TRBJ2-1; d_gene: TRBD2; CDR3nt: TGTGCCAGCAGCTTAGAAGCGGGAGGGCTTCATGAGCAGTTCTTC; CDR3aa: CASSLEAGGLHEQFF
abundance: NA; v_gene: TRBV29-1; j_gene: TRBJ2-6; d_gene: NA; CDR3nt: TGCAGCGTTGAGGCAGGGGTTGGGGCCAACGTCCTGACTTTC; CDR3aa: CSVEAGVGANVLTF
abundance: many; v_gene: TRBV5-5; j_gene: TRBJ2-2; d_gene: TRBD1; CDR3nt: TGTGCCAGCAGCCGAGGACAGGGGGCCGGCACCGGGGAGCTGTTTTTT; CDR3aa: CASSRGQGAGTGELFF
abundance: NA; v_gene: TRBV9; j_gene: TRBJ1-2; d_gene: TRBD1; CDR3nt: TGTGCCAGCAGCTCACAACTCGACAGGGCAGGGGGCTACACCTTC; CDR3aa: CASSSQLDRAGGYTF
abundance: few; v_gene: TRBV28; j_gene: TRBJ1-1; d_gene: NA; CDR3nt: TGTGCCAGCAGTTCACCCGGCAGGGGCACCTTTAACACTGAAGCTTTCTTT; CDR3aa: CASSSPGRGTFNTEAFF
abundance: many; v_gene: TRBV3-1; j_gene: TRBJ2-5; d_gene: NA; CDR3nt: TGTGCCAGCAGCTCTCGAGGCGTCCAAGAGACCCAGTACTTC; CDR3aa: CASSSRGVQETQYF
abundance: many; v_gene: TRBV28; j_gene: TRBJ1-2; d_gene: TRBD1; CDR3nt: TGTGCCAGCATCCCCGTTTCAGGGGGTTGGTATGGCTACACCTTC; CDR3aa: CASIPVSGGWYGYTF
abundance: many; v_gene: TRBV7-9; j_gene: TRBJ2-5; d_gene: NA; CDR3nt: TGTGCCAGCAGCTTAGGTGGCGGCGGAAAACAAGAGACCCAGTACTTC; CDR3aa: CASSLGGGGKQETQYF
abundance: NA; v_gene: TRBV28; j_gene: TRBJ2-6; d_gene: NA; CDR3nt: TGTGCCGGGTCCATGTCTGGGGCCAACGTCCTGACTTTC; CDR3aa: CAGSMSGANVLTF
abundance: many; v_gene: TRBV12-3/TRBV12-4; j_gene: TRBJ2-1; d_gene: TRBD2; CDR3nt: TGTGCCAGTTGGATAGCGGGATTCAATGAGCAGTTCTTC; CDR3aa: CASWIAGFNEQFF